This TCR beta chain appears in the sequencing data of a study of blood T cell repertoires in COVID-19. The authors' processing: Reference gene primer amplification gave estimated nucleated cell counts. Some clones are missing from TCRdb's copy, which holds only in-frame ones; the method was immunoSEQ multiplex PCR. The V and J calls and clone size come from that table; D and trimming were worked out from the DNA. The data contain some 250,000 clones, 81% of them singletons. J was trimmed by 4 bases and V by 1 base; bases with no gene match: 6. The CDR3 is 14 residues long. CDR1 and CDR2 (germline): SQVTM, ANQGSEA.

The origin of this receptor is a woman aged 60 to 75 with active or convalescent COVID-19. V is TRBV29-1 and J is TRBJ1-2; 7 positions match TRBD1. The source material was peripheral blood. CDR3 sequence: CSVEGDRVSYGYTF. CDR3 bases: TGCAGCGTTGAAGGCGACAGGGTGAGCTATGGCTACACCTTC.